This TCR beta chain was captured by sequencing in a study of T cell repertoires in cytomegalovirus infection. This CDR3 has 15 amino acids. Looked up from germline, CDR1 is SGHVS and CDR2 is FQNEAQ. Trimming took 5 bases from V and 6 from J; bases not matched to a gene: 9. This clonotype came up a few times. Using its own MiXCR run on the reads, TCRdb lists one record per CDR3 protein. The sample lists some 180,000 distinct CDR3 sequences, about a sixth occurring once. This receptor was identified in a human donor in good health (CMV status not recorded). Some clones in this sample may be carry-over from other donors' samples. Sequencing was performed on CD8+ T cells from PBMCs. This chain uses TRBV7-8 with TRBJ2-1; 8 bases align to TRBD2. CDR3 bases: TGTGCCAGCAGCCAATATAGCGGGGCCGGCAATGAGCAGTTCTTC. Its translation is CASSQYSGAGNEQFF.